What follows describes a single TCR beta chain. Its antigen is unknown. With the Oncomine TCR Beta short-read assay, DNA from cultured CD4+ T cells was sequenced. The authors extracted genomic DNA from cultured CD4+ T cells. TCRdb reprocessed the PCR reads with MiXCR, giving one entry per CDR3 protein. The sample yields about 16,000 distinct CDR3 sequences, 45% to 60% seen once. These data originate in a study of vaccination and CD4 T cells after COVID-19. Study-wide background: Investigators took post-vaccine samples a median 72 days after dose two, within a range of 14 to 241.

The treatment denotes: roughly nine-day PBMC culture with coronavirus spike peptide pools or control peptides (ViraFEST assay). The CDR3 loop spans 14 amino acids. Germline CDR1 and CDR2: SGHTA and FQGTGA. Trimming shortened V by 5 bases and J by 0 bases, and 9 bases separated the two germline ends. This sequence was found in a human donor who had recovered from COVID-19. This sample comprised CD4+ T cells from blood, cultured in vitro, obtained before SARS-CoV-2 vaccination. The chain recombines TRBV7-3 with TRBJ2-3; possibly TRBD2 for D (5 bases). Here the CDR3 DNA reads TGTGCCAGCAGCCCTAGCCATAGCACAGATACGCAGTATTTT. Its protein is CASSPSHSTDTQYF.